The clone carrying this T cell receptor beta chain was observed a handful of times. Its antigen is as yet unknown. These data come from a study of T-cell memory formation after mild COVID-19. Study overall: Largely donor-specific sequence clusters came from two donors. Study-wide results and limits: Contracting clones from day 15 to 85 had balanced CD4/CD8; later expanders favoured CD4+. Researchers found some responding clones in pre-infection memory, a sign that cross-reactive memory joined.

Researchers used 5'RACE with constant-segment primers to make TCR alpha and TCR beta cDNA libraries that carry sample barcodes and UMIs. TCRdb reanalysed the 5' RACE reads using MiXCR and keeps one entry per CDR3 protein. The data hold some 410,000 distinct CDR3 sequences, with more than 20% observed a single time. CDR1 is SGHVS, CDR2 FNYEAQ, per germline. This CDR3 region has 17 residues. Trimming stripped 1 base from V and 4 bases from J, with 16 bases between. The J gene is TRBJ1-4, the V gene TRBV7-6; maybe TRBD1 (5 bases). Sequencing input: PBMCs or a T cell subset sorted from them (not recorded which). The clonotype was recovered from an adult woman who had mild COVID-19 (a few samples of this study predate the infection). Cell type and time point are not known. DNA of the CDR3: TGTGCCAGCAGCTTAGACAGCGCGGGGACGAATAATGAAAAACTGTTTTTT. Protein product: CASSLDSAGTNNEKLFF.